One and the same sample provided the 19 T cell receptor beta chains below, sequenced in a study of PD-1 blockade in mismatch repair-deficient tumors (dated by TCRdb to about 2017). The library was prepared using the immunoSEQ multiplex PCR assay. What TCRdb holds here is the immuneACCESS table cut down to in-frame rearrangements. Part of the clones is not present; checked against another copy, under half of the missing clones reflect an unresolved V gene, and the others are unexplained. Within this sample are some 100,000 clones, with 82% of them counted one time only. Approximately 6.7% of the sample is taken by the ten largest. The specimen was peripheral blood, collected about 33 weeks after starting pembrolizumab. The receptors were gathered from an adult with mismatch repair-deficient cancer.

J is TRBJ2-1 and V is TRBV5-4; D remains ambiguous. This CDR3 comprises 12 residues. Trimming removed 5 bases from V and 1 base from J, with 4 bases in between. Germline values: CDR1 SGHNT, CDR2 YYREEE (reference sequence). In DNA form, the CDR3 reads TGTGCCAGCAGTAATTCCTACAATGAGCAGTTCTTC. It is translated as CASSNSYNEQFF.

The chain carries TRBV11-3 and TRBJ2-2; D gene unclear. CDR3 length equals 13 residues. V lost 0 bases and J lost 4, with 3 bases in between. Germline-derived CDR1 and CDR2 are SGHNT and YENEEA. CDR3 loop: CASSLDTTGELFF. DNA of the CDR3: TGTGCCAGCAGCTTAGATACCACCGGGGAGCTGTTTTTT.

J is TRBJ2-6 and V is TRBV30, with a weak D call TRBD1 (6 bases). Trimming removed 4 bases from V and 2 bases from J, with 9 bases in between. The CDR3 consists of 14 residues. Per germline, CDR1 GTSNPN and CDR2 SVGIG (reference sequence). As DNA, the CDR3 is TGTGCCTGGAACCAGGGGACTGGGGCCAACGTCCTGACTTTC. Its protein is CAWNQGTGANVLTF. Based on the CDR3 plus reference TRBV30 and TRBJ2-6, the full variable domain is SQTIHQWPATLVQPVGSPLSLECTVEGTSNPNLYWYRQAAGRGLQLLFYSVGIGQISSEVPQNLSASRPQDRQFILSSKKLLLSDSGFYLCAWNQGTGANVLTFGAGSRLTVL.

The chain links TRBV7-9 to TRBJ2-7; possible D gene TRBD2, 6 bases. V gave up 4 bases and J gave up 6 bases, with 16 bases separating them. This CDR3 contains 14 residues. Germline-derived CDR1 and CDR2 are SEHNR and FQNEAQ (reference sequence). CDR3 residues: CASSSRGLGGEQYF. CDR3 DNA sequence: TGTGCCAGCAGCTCTAGGGGCCTGGGGGGCGAGCAGTACTTC. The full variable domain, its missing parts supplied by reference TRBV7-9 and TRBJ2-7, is DTGVSQNPRHKITKRGQNVTFRCDPISEHNRLYWYRQTLGQGPEFLTYFQNEAQLEKSRLLSDRFSAERPKGSFSTLEIQRTEQGDSAMYLCASSSRGLGGEQYFGPGTRLTVT.

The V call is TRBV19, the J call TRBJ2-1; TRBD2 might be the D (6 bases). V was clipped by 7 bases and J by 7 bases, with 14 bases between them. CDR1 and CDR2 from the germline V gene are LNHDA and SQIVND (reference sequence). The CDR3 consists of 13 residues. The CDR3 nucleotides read TGTGCCAGTAATCCGGGAGTAGGTAATGAGCAGTTCTTC. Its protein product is CASNPGVGNEQFF.

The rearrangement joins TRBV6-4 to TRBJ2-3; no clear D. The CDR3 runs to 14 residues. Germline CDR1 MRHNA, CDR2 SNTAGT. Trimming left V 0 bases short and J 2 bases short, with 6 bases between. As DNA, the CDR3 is TGTGCCAGCAGTGACTCTACAACCACAGATACGCAGTATTTT. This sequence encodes CASSDSTTTDTQYF.

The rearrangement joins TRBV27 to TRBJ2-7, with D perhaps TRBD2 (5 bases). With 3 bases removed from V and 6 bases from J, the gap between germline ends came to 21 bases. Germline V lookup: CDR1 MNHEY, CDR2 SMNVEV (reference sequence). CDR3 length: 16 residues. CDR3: CASSFLPGERRFEQYF. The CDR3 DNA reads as TGTGCCAGCAGTTTCCTACCCGGGGAGCGGAGATTCGAGCAGTACTTC.

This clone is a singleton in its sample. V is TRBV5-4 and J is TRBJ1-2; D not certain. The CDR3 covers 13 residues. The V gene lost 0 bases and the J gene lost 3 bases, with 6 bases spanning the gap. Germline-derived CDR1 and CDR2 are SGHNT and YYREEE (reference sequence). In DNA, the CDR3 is TGTGCCAGCAGCTTGGTCGGCGACTATGGCTACACCTTC. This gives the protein CASSLVGDYGYTF.

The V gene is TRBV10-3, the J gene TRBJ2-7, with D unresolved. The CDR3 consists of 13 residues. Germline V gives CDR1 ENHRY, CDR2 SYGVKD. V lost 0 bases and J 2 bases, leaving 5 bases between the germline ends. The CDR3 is CAISESSAYEQYF. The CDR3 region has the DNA TGTGCCATCAGTGAGTCGAGTGCCTACGAGCAGTACTTC.

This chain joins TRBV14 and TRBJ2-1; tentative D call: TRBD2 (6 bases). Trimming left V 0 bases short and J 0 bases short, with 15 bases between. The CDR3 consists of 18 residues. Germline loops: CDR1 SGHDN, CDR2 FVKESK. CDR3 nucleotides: TGTGCCAGCAGCCAAGAATACCGCGGGACGAGCTCCTACAATGAGCAGTTCTTC. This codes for CASSQEYRGTSSYNEQFF.

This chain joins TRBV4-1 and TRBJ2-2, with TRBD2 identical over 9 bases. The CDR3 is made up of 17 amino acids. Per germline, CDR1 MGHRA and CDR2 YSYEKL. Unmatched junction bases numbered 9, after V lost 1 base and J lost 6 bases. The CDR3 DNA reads TGCGCCAGCAGCCAAGCTCCGGGACTAGCAACGCCCGGGGAGCTGTTTTTT. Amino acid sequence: CASSQAPGLATPGELFF.

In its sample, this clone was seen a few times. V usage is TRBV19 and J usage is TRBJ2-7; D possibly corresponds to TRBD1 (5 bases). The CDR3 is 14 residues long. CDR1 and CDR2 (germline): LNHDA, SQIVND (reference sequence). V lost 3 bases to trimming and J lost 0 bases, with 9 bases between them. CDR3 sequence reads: CASSIKGSSYEQYF. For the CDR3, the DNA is TGTGCCAGTAGTATCAAGGGGTCCTCCTACGAGCAGTACTTC.

CDR3 sequence reads: CASSSTSGSYEQYF. The DNA of the CDR3 is TGTGCCAGCAGCTCCACTAGCGGGAGTTACGAGCAGTACTTC. This chain uses TRBV7-9 with TRBJ2-7, with 11 bases lining up with TRBD2. The length of the CDR3 is 14 residues. V trimming: 4 bases; J trimming: 4 bases; junction bases outside the gene matches: 3. CDR1 SEHNR and CDR2 FQNEAQ come from the germline V gene (reference sequence).

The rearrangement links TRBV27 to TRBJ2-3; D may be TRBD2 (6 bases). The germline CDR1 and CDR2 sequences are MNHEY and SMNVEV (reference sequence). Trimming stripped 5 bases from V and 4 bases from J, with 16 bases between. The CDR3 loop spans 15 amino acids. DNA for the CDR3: TGTGCCAGCAGTCTGAAGGGGCGCGGGGCAGATACGCAGTATTTT. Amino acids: CASSLKGRGADTQYF.

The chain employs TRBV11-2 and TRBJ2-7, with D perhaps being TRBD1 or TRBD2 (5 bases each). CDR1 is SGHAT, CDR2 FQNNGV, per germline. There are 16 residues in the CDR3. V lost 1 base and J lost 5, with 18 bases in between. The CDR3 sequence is CASSLAPGLAGDEQYF. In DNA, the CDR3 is TGTGCCAGCAGCTTAGCGCCGGGGCTAGCTGGCGACGAGCAGTACTTC.

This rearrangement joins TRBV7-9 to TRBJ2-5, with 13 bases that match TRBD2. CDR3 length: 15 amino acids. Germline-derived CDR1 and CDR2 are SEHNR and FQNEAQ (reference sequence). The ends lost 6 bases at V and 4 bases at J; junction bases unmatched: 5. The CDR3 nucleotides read TGTGCCAGCAGACTAGCGGGAGGGCCCGGAGAGACCCAGTACTTC. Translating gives CASRLAGGPGETQYF.

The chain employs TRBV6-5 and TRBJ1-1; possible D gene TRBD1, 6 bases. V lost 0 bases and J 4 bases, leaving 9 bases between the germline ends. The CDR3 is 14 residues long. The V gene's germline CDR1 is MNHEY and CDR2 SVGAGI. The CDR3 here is CASSYSGGGTEAFF. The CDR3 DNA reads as TGTGCCAGCAGTTACTCCGGGGGCGGCACTGAAGCTTTCTTT.

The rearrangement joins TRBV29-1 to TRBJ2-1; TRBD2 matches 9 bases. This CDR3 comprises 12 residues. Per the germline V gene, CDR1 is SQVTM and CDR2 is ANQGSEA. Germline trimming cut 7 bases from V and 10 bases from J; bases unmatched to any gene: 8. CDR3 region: CSELRTSGEQFF. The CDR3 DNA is TGCAGCGAACTTCGTACTAGCGGGGAGCAGTTCTTC.

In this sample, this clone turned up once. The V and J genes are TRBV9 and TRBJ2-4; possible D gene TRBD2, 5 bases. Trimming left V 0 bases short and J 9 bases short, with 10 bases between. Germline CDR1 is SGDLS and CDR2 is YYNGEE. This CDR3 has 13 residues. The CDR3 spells CASSVGLAGIQYF. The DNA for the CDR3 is TGTGCCAGCAGCGTAGGGCTAGCCGGCATTCAGTACTTC.